This T cell receptor (beta chain) was profiled in a study of T cell responses to AZD1222 COVID-19 vaccine. Generated by immunoSEQ multiplex PCR, the TCRdb table keeps only in-frame clones and is missing some. The data show some 170,000 clones, 85% to 90% seen once. Germline CDR1 reads SNHLY; CDR2 reads FYNNEI. V dropped 6 bases and J dropped 2; count of bases not matched to a gene: 9. The CDR3 extends over 15 amino acids. This clone showed up just a few times. The sequencing used peripheral blood, collected on day 0 of AZD1222 vaccination. This TCR derives from an adult in good health. The chain is built from TRBV2 and TRBJ1-1, with TRBD1 matching over 7 bases. The CDR3 sequence: CASSPVGTDNTEAFF. CDR3 coding DNA: TGTGCCAGCAGCCCAGTAGGGACAGATAACACTGAAGCTTTCTTT.